This T cell receptor (beta chain) was obtained from a study of blood T cell repertoires in COVID-19. Background on the study: The study drew acute and convalescent COVID-19 samples from the United States, Italy and Spain.

Authors' processing steps: Estimation of nucleated cell counts relied on the amplification of reference gene primers. TCRdb's copy holds only in-frame clones and misses some; the assay was immunoSEQ multiplex PCR. That table gives V, J and clone size, and the DNA gave D and trimming. This table has under 500,000 clones, around nine tenths appearing once. V lost 5 bases to trimming and J lost 6 bases, with 14 bases between them. Germline-derived CDR1 and CDR2 are WSHSY and SAAADI. The CDR3 has 14 residues. The chain joins TRBV10-2 to TRBJ2-1; weak D call: TRBD2 (7 bases). The sequence was collected from a young woman with acute or convalescent COVID-19. Sample: peripheral blood. In nucleotides, the CDR3 is TGCGCCAGCAGTAGGGGGGGCCTTGGCAATGAGCAGTTCTTC. Translating gives CASSRGGLGNEQFF.